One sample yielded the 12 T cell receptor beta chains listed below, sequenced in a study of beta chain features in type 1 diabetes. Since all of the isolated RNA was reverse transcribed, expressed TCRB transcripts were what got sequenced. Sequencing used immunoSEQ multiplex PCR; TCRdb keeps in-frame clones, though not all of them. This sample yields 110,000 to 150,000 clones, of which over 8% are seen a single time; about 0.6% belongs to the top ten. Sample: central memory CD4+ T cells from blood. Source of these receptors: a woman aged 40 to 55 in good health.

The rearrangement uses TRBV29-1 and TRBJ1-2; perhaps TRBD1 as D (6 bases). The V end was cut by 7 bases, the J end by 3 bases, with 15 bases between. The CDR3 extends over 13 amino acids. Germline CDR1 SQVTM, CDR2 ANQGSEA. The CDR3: CSALWQGYYGYTF. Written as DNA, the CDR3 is TGCAGCGCCTTGTGGCAGGGGTACTATGGCTACACCTTC.

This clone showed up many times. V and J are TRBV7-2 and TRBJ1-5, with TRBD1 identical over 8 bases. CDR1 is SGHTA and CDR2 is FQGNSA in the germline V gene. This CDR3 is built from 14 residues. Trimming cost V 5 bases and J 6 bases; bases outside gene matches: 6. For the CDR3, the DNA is TGTGCCAGCAGCCTTGGACAGGGTCCTCAGCCCCAGCATTTT. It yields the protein CASSLGQGPQPQHF.

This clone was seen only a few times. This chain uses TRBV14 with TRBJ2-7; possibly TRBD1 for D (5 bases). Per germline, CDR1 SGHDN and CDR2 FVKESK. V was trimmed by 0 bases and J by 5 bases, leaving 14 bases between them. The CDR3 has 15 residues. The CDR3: CASSQDIAGYHEQYF. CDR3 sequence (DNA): TGTGCCAGCAGCCAAGATATTGCAGGGTACCACGAGCAGTACTTC. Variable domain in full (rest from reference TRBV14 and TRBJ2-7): EAGVTQFPSHSVIEKGQTVTLRCDPISGHDNLYWYRRVMGKEIKFLLHFVKESKQDESGMPNNRFLAERTGGTYSTLKVQPAELEDSGVYFCASSQDIAGYHEQYFGPGTRLTVT.

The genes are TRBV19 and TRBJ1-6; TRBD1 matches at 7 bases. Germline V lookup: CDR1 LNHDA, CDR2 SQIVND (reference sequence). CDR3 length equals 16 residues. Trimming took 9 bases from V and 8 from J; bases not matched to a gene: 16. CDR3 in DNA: TGTGCCAGCGCGGGGACAGCCACTCCGGGCTATTCACCCCTCCACTTT. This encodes CASAGTATPGYSPLHF.

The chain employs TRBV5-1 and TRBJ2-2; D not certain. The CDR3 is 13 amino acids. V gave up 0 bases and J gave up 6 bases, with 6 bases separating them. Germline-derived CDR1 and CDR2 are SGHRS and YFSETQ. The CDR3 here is CASSLVGPGELFF. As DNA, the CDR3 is TGCGCCAGCAGCTTGGTTGGGCCCGGGGAGCTGTTTTTT.

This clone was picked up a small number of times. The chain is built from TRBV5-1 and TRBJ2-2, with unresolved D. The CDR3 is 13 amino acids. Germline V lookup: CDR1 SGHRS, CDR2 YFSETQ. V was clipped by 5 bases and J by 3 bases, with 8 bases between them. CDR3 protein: CASSTPHTGELFF. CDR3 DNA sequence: TGCGCCAGCAGTACACCCCACACCGGGGAGCTGTTTTTT.

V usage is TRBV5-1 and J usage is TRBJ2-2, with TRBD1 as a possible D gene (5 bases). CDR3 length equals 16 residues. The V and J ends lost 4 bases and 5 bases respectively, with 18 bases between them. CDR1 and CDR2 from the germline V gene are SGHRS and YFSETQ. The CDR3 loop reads CASSPDRAFGTGELFF. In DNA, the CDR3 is TGCGCCAGCAGCCCCGACAGAGCCTTCGGGACCGGGGAGCTGTTTTTT.

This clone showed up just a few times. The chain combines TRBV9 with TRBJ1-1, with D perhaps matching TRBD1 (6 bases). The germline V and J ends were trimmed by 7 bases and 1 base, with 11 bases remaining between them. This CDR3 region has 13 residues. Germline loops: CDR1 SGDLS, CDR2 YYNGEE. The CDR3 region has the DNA TGTGCCAGCGCGGGGGGCCCGAACACTGAAGCTTTCTTT. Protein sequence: CASAGGPNTEAFF.

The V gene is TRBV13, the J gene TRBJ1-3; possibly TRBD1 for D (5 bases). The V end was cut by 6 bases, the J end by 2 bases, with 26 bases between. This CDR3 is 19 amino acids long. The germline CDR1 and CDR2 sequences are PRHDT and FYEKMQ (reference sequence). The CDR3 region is CASSDRGPRDQGTGNTIYF. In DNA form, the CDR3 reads TGTGCCAGCAGTGATAGAGGTCCCCGAGACCAGGGAACTGGAAACACCATATATTTT.

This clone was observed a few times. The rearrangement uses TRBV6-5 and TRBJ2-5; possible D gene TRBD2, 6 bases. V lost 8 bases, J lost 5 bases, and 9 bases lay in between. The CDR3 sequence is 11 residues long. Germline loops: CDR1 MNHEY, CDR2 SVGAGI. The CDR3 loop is CASVEGETQYF. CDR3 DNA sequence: TGTGCCAGCGTGGAGGGGGAGACCCAGTACTTC.

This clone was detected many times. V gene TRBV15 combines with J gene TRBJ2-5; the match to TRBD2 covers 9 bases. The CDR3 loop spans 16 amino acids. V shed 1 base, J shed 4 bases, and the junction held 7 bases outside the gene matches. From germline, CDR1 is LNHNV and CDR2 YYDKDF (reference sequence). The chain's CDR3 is CATSRGSGGFGETQYF. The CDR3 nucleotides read TGTGCCACCAGCAGAGGTAGCGGGGGCTTCGGAGAGACCCAGTACTTC.

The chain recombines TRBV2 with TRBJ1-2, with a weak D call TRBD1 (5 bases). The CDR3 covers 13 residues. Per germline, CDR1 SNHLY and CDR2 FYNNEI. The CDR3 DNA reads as TGTGCTACTACCCCTGGGGCGCCGGATGGCTACACCTTC. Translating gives CATTPGAPDGYTF. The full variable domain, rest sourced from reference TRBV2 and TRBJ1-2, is EPEVTQTPSHQVTQMGQEVILRCVPISNHLYFYWYRQILGQKVEFLVSFYNNEISEKSEIFDDQFSVERPDGSNFTLKIRSTKLEDSAMYFCATTPGAPDGYTFGSGTRLTVV.